The 9 T cell receptor beta chains in this list originate from one sample, sequenced in a study of T cells after yellow fever vaccination. TCRdb passed the 5' RACE reads through MiXCR, listing each CDR3 protein once. The data show 200,000 to 250,000 distinct CDR3 sequences, 3% to 4% seen once. The sample was CD4+ T cells sorted from PBMCs, taken 10 days after the yellow fever booster vaccination. These receptors were taken from a man aged 18 to 29 who received the YFV17D yellow fever vaccine.

Ten or more counts support this clonotype. V usage is TRBV7-2 and J usage is TRBJ2-7; 8 bases fit TRBD2. CDR3 size: 15 residues. Germline lookup yields CDR1 SGHTA and CDR2 FQGNSA. The trim removed 6 bases at V and 3 bases at J, leaving 10 bases unmatched. The CDR3 coding sequence is TGTGCCAGCAGTTACGCGCCAGCGGGGGACTACGAGCAGTACGTC. Protein: CASSYAPAGDYEQYV.

This clonotype was counted between two and nine times. The CDR3 DNA reads as TGCAGTGCTGATGGGACTAGCGGGGGCCAAGAGACCCAGTACTTC. Translated, it gives CSADGTSGGQETQYF. This sequence joins TRBV20-1 and TRBJ2-5; 14 nucleotides agree with TRBD2. With V trimmed by 5 bases and J by 1 base, 3 bases remained unmatched. Germline V lookup: CDR1 DFQATT, CDR2 SNEGSKA (reference sequence). CDR3 length: 15 residues.

This chain links TRBV5-6 with TRBJ1-1, with 7 positions matching TRBD1. Trimming removed 0 bases from V and 1 base from J; junction bases left unmatched: 3. The CDR3 loop spans 15 amino acids. The germline V gene encodes CDR1 SGHDT and CDR2 YYEEEE. The CDR3 sequence: CASSLVGDRNTEAFF. The CDR3 DNA sequence: TGTGCCAGCAGCTTGGTGGGGGACAGGAACACTGAAGCTTTCTTT.

This clonotype was observed many times. The genes are TRBV4-3 and TRBJ2-5, with TRBD2 matching over 13 bases. This CDR3 spans 19 amino acids. Trimming at V came to 0 bases and at J to 9 bases, leaving 16 bases not matched to a gene. CDR1 LGHNA and CDR2 YSLEER come from the germline V gene. This chain's CDR3 is CASSQDLTSGGPWEPAQYF. The CDR3 nucleotides are TGCGCCAGCAGCCAAGATCTGACTAGCGGGGGGCCCTGGGAACCGGCCCAGTACTTC.

This clonotype was found many times. The J gene is TRBJ1-5, the V gene TRBV10-3; a weak D match, TRBD1 (5 bases). Germline V gene data show CDR1 as ENHRY and CDR2 as SYGVKD. The CDR3 totals 14 residues. The V end lost 4 bases, the J end lost 6 bases, and 13 bases lay between the germline ends. The CDR3 sequence is CAISGAGLSQPQHF. DNA for the CDR3: TGTGCCATCAGTGGTGCAGGGCTTAGTCAGCCCCAGCATTTT.

The CDR3 region has the DNA TGTGCCAGCAGCTTAGCAAAGGGGTCCTACGAGCAGTACGTC. As protein: CASSLAKGSYEQYV. The gene calls are TRBV7-2 and TRBJ2-7, with D possibly being TRBD1 (5 bases). The germline V gene has CDR1 SGHTA and CDR2 FQGNSA. The CDR3 runs to 14 residues. The V end lost 0 bases, the J end lost 1 base, and 7 bases lay between the germline ends.

The table lists this clonotype with a few counts. This sequence joins TRBV7-2 and TRBJ2-5; 8 bases match TRBD1. The V gene end was trimmed by 5 bases and the J gene end by 1 base; junction bases not matched to a gene: 3. The CDR3 extends over 14 amino acids. The germline V gene encodes CDR1 SGHTA and CDR2 FQGNSA. As DNA, the CDR3 is TGTGCCAGCAGCCGACAGGGGATCCAAGAGACCCAGTACTTC. Translation gives CASSRQGIQETQYF.

V is TRBV4-3 and J is TRBJ2-5; D gene ambiguous. The ends were cut back, 1 base at V and 5 bases at J, with 8 bases in the middle. The CDR3 is 13 amino acids. The germline CDR1 and CDR2 sequences are LGHNA and YSLEER. The CDR3 nucleotides are TGCGCCAGCAGCCAAGGAAGCTTTGAGACCCAGTACTTC. Amino acid sequence: CASSQGSFETQYF.

The chain links TRBV6-1 to TRBJ1-1, with 7 positions matching TRBD1. This CDR3 is built from 14 residues. Germline CDR1 reads MNHNS; CDR2 reads SASEGT. With 7 bases clipped from V and 0 bases from J, the junction kept 5 bases outside the gene matches. The CDR3 DNA reads as TGTGCCAGCATCAGGGACAGTTTGAACACTGAAGCTTTCTTT. This encodes CASIRDSLNTEAFF.